The source of this T cell receptor beta chain is a study of shared clonotypes between healthy human individuals. Only one count was recorded for this clone. Antigen: not known. CDR1 and CDR2 from the germline V gene are SGDLS and YYNGEE. The CDR3 consists of 15 residues. The V gene lost 1 base and the J gene lost 4 bases, with 12 bases spanning the gap. Whole-study results and caveats: The diversity represented, both genetic and in exposure history, was limited by few donors.

TCRdb's copy holds only in-frame clones and misses some; the assay was immunoSEQ multiplex PCR. The table includes approximately 1.5 million clones, 95% to 99% detected once. The sequence derives from a man aged 25 to 40 in good health. Sequenced material: naive CD4+ T cells sorted from blood. Stated subset: CD45RA+ positively selected. The chain joins TRBV9 to TRBJ2-1, with D tentatively TRBD2 (6 bases). The CDR3 DNA reads TGTGCCAGCAGCGTAAAACTAGCAGAGTACAATGAGCAGTTCTTC. Protein: CASSVKLAEYNEQFF.